A selection of T cell receptor beta chains follows, all from one sample in a study of cytomegalovirus exposure and HLA in healthy donors. TCRdb's copy holds only in-frame clones and misses some; the assay was immunoSEQ multiplex PCR. Of around 130,000 clones listed, approximately 86% are singletons. Specimen: PBMCs. The source is a woman in her forties in good health and CMV-seronegative. Each CDR3 is given with its conserved first and last residue. Size is stated for part of the rows, as once, few or many counts, or as a class when the clone is expanded.

CASREQGANEETQYF	TRBJ2-5	NA	TRBV5-6
CASSPMWPSGSFNEQYF	TRBJ2-7	NA	TRBV13
CASSHNQMNTEAFF	TRBJ1-1	NA	TRBV6-1
CASSEPGQGSDEQFF	TRBJ2-1	NA	TRBV6-6
CASSFIQGRVTEAFF	TRBJ1-1	NA	TRBV7-8
CASSQGSNQPQHF	TRBJ1-5	NA	TRBV2
CASSLDQARDRQFF	TRBJ2-1	NA	TRBV11-3
CASSLIGAWVTEAFF	TRBJ1-1	NA	TRBV28
CASSLKTSQNTEAFF	TRBJ1-1	NA	TRBV4-3
CASSISRDHEQYF	TRBJ2-7	NA	TRBV19
CASSPVGLNTEAFF	TRBJ1-1	NA	TRBV7-9
CASSFFRAAQDTQYF	TRBJ2-3	NA	TRBV7-9
CAYQGTGELFF	TRBJ2-2	NA	TRBV7-9
CASSRESTGGEAFF	TRBJ1-1	NA	TRBV9
CASSRQGDTEAFF	TRBJ1-1	NA	TRBV4-1
CSSFGRASGNTIYF	TRBJ1-3	NA	TRBV7-9
CASSFNEVQETQYF	TRBJ2-5	NA	TRBV7-8
CASSEEVQGAMETQYF	TRBJ2-5	NA	TRBV2
CASSYGLAGDTQYF	TRBJ2-3	NA	TRBV6-5
CASSFTSGGTDTQYF	TRBJ2-3	NA	TRBV7-8
CATLVASAPVEQYF	TRBJ2-7	few	TRBV28
CAAGRQGVQETQYF	TRBJ2-5	NA	TRBV19